A selection of T cell receptor beta chains follows, all from one sample in a study of immune characteristics of hereditary and idiopathic chronic pancreatitis. This table comes from immunoSEQ multiplex PCR, and its TCRdb copy is limited to in-frame clones, with some not included. The sample has approximately 2,000 clones, 60% to 85% seen once. Material for sequencing was pancreas tissue with idiopathic chronic pancreatitis. Receptor source: a human donor with chronic pancreatitis. The CDR3 runs from the conserved cysteine through the conserved F or W. The D gene is left open where the match is weak. Size values are once, few and many counts, or a class for expanded clones, and some rows have none.

j_call,clone_size,d_call,v_call,cdr3_aa,cdr3_nt
TRBJ2-7,few,TRBD1,TRBV27,CASGHRGAYEQYF,TGTGCCAGCGGACACAGGGGGGCCTACGAGCAGTACTTC
TRBJ2-7,-,-,TRBV30,CAWSVGGLGTEYVEQYF,TGTGCCTGGAGTGTGGGGGGGCTCGGGACAGAGTACGTAGAGCAGTACTTC
TRBJ2-7,few,TRBD1,TRBV7-3,CASSLVDRDVYEQYF,TGTGCCAGCAGCTTAGTGGACAGGGACGTCTACGAGCAGTACTTC
TRBJ2-6,-,-,TRBV19,CASSIGGELGANVLTF,TGTGCCAGTAGTATAGGGGGGGAGCTTGGGGCCAACGTCCTGACTTTC
TRBJ2-5,-,TRBD2,TRBV7-2,CASSPQTRGGQETQYF,TGTGCCAGCAGCCCCCAGACCCGGGGGGGCCAAGAGACCCAGTACTTC
TRBJ2-5,-,-,TRBV30,CAWTINPTGQETQYF,TGTGCCTGGACCATAAACCCAACAGGGCAAGAGACCCAGTACTTC
TRBJ2-7,once,-,TRBV21-1,CASSASSSGGPKRYEQYF,TGTGCCAGCAGCGCCTCTTCCAGCGGGGGGCCTAAGCGGTACGAGCAGTACTTC
TRBJ2-1,-,TRBD2,TRBV10-1,CASSLGLADSYNEQFF,TGCGCCAGCAGCTTGGGACTAGCGGACTCCTACAATGAGCAGTTCTTC
TRBJ1-5,-,-,TRBV6-4,CASSDSNQPQHF,TGTGCCAGCAGTGACAGCAATCAGCCCCAGCATTTT
TRBJ2-5,hyperexpanded,TRBD2,TRBV7-6,CASSSEAGGLGETQYF,TGTGCCAGCAGCTCCGAAGCGGGAGGGTTGGGCGAGACCCAGTACTTC
TRBJ1-5,once,TRBD1,TRBV6-2/TRBV6-3,CASSYNLFGQGSDQPQHF,TGTGCCAGCAGTTACAATTTGTTCGGACAGGGTTCGGATCAGCCCCAGCATTTT
TRBJ2-7,-,-,TRBV28,CASSLPQGTYEQYF,TGTGCCAGCAGTTTACCACAGGGTACCTACGAGCAGTACTTC
TRBJ2-7,-,-,TRBV7-9,CASSPAHSYEQYF,TGTGCCAGCAGCCCAGCGCACTCCTACGAGCAGTACTTC
TRBJ1-6,few,-,TRBV27,CASSWRGGNSPLHF,TGTGCCAGCAGTTGGCGGGGAGGTAATTCACCCCTCCACTTT
TRBJ1-4,-,-,TRBV4-2,CASSQEVGVANEKLFF,TGTGCCAGCAGCCAAGAAGTCGGGGTGGCTAATGAAAAACTGTTTTTT
TRBJ1-1,large,-,TRBV29-1,CSVEVDVVADTEAFF,TGCAGCGTTGAGGTCGATGTTGTTGCGGACACTGAAGCTTTCTTT
TRBJ2-1,few,-,TRBV6-4,CASSPRAGPYNEQFF,TGTGCCAGCAGCCCGCGTGCGGGACCCTACAATGAGCAGTTCTTC
TRBJ1-2,-,-,TRBV4-1,CASSPDGQPNYGYTF,TGCGCCAGCAGCCCCGACGGACAGCCGAACTATGGCTACACCTTC
TRBJ2-5,-,-,TRBV6-5,CASSLDWAETQYF,TGTGCCAGCAGTTTGGACTGGGCGGAGACCCAGTACTTC
TRBJ2-5,few,TRBD1,TRBV5-1,CASSDGTGRETQYF,TGCGCCAGCAGCGATGGGACAGGGCGAGAGACCCAGTACTTC
TRBJ2-7,-,-,TRBV5-1,CASSLQGGGAYEQYF,TGCGCCAGCAGCCTACAGGGTGGGGGTGCCTACGAGCAGTACTTC
TRBJ1-1,-,-,TRBV2,CASSEDGVTEAFF,TGTGCCAGCAGTGAAGACGGGGTAACTGAAGCTTTCTTT
TRBJ2-3,-,-,TRBV10-3,CAISEGQMTDTQYF,TGTGCCATCAGTGAGGGACAGATGACAGATACGCAGTATTTT
TRBJ2-1,-,TRBD2,TRBV7-3,CASSVVAGDHNEQFF,TGTGCCAGCAGCGTCGTAGCGGGAGACCACAATGAGCAGTTCTTC
TRBJ2-2,-,TRBD2,TRBV24-1,CATSDLGTSGSKSTGELFF,TGTGCCACCAGTGACCTCGGGACTAGCGGGAGTAAGAGTACCGGGGAGCTGTTTTTT
TRBJ1-1,-,-,TRBV3-1/TRBV3-2,CASSHPGGSTEAFF,TGTGCCAGCAGCCATCCGGGGGGTAGCACTGAAGCTTTCTTT
TRBJ1-1,-,-,TRBV27,CASSWTAYTEAFF,TGTGCCAGCAGTTGGACAGCTTACACTGAAGCTTTCTTT
TRBJ2-7,-,TRBD2,TRBV5-5,CASSLGPGGSYEQYF,TGTGCCAGCAGCCTAGGACCGGGGGGTTCCTACGAGCAGTACTTC
TRBJ1-1,-,-,TRBV5-8,CASTLPPGHDNTEAFF,TGTGCCAGCACGCTACCGCCTGGACACGACAACACTGAAGCTTTCTTT
TRBJ2-7,-,TRBD2,TRBV3-1/TRBV3-2,CASSHFSAGGGSSYEQYF,TGTGCCAGCAGCCATTTTAGTGCGGGGGGCGGGAGCTCCTACGAGCAGTACTTC
TRBJ2-2,once,TRBD1,TRBV3-1/TRBV3-2,CASSHKTGVGTGELFF,TGTGCCAGCAGCCACAAGACAGGGGTAGGGACCGGGGAGCTGTTTTTT
TRBJ1-5,-,-,TRBV7-2,CASSSAGYSQPQHF,TGTGCCAGCAGCTCGGCAGGATATAGTCAGCCCCAGCATTTT
TRBJ2-1,-,-,TRBV7-9,CASSLVPPGNEQFF,TGTGCCAGCAGCTTAGTCCCCCCGGGGAATGAGCAGTTCTTC
TRBJ1-1,-,-,TRBV5-4,CASSLGGDTEAFF,TGTGCCAGCAGCTTGGGGGGGGACACTGAAGCTTTCTTT
TRBJ2-7,-,-,TRBV21-1,CASSKAIGSGTSYEQYF,TGTGCCAGCAGCAAAGCGATCGGTTCAGGGACCTCCTACGAGCAGTACTTC
TRBJ2-2,-,TRBD2,TRBV27,CASSLLASGGGTGELFF,TGTGCCAGCAGTTTATTGGCTAGCGGGGGTGGGACCGGGGAGCTGTTTTTT